This T cell receptor beta chain was captured in a study of blood T cell repertoires in COVID-19. Study information: Sites in the United States, Italy and Spain provided acute and convalescent COVID-19 samples. Nucleic acid was either cDNA or gDNA, and it came from T cells, B-cell-depleted T cells, or PBMCs.

V lost 11 bases to trimming and J lost 2 bases, with 13 bases between them. The CDR3 consists of 13 residues. Per the original data handling: Amplified reference gene primers provided the basis for estimating nucleated cell counts. Sequencing was performed with immunoSEQ multiplex PCR; in TCRdb, only in-frame clones are kept and a portion is missing. That table supplies the V and J calls and clone size; D and trimming were determined from the DNA. The sample yields tens of thousands of clones, 80% seen once. The chain recombines TRBV12-3 or TRBV12-4 with TRBJ1-5, with D perhaps matching TRBD1 (5 bases). The clonotype comes from a woman at least 80 years old with acute or convalescent COVID-19. The sequencing sample was made of peripheral blood. This chain's CDR3 is CASSGAGNQPQHF. DNA of the CDR3: TGTGCCTCGAGCGGGGCGGGCAATCAGCCCCAGCATTTT.